This T cell receptor beta chain originates from a study of CD8+ T cells in alopecia areata. Study-wide results and caveats: An increase in clonality over normal scalp was evident in lesional scalp, especially alopecia totalis/universalis.

In the case of this clone: Antigen unknown.

Trimming took 1 base from V and 7 from J, leaving 5 bases between them. The CDR3 totals 12 residues. Germline-derived CDR1 and CDR2 are SGHTA and FQGNSA. It was cDNA, reverse transcribed from extracted RNA, that served as the sequencing template. Generated by immunoSEQ multiplex PCR, the TCRdb table keeps only in-frame clones and is missing some. Of 100,000 to 150,000 clones in the sample, about 57% were seen once. This rearrangement joins TRBV7-2 to TRBJ1-5; no reliable D call. This material consisted of CD4+ T cells sorted from blood, taken at week 0. The receptor's source is a human donor with alopecia areata. CDR3 sequence (DNA): TGTGCCAGCAGCTTAGGGGGACAGCCCCAGCATTTT. Protein: CASSLGGQPQHF.